These 28 T cell receptor beta chains originate from one sample sequenced in a study of cytomegalovirus exposure and HLA in healthy donors. With 60 Vbeta and 13 Jbeta primers, the PCR was carried out. Some clones are missing from TCRdb's copy, which holds only in-frame ones; the method was immunoSEQ multiplex PCR. The table records about 160,000 clones, approximately 80% of them present only once. Sequencing input: PBMCs. The receptors originated from a middle-aged man in good health and CMV-seropositive.

V and J are TRBV4-1 and TRBJ1-4; 7 nucleotides line up with TRBD1. The CDR3 totals 15 residues. J lost 7 bases, V lost 1 base, and 6 bases had no gene match. CDR1 is MGHRA and CDR2 is YSYEKL in the germline V gene. CDR3 DNA: TGCGCCAGCAGCCAAGGTGACAGGGTAGGTGAAAAACTGTTTTTT. Its translation is CASSQGDRVGEKLFF.

The J gene is TRBJ1-2, the V gene TRBV6-1; unclear D gene. CDR1 and CDR2 (germline): MNHNS, SASEGT. Trimming removed 11 bases from V and 2 bases from J, with 15 bases in between. The CDR3 contains 13 residues. This chain's CDR3 is CAGTEAPNYGYTF. In DNA, the CDR3 is TGTGCCGGCACGGAGGCCCCCAACTATGGCTACACCTTC.

This clone was detected only a few times. The CDR3 DNA sequence: TGTGCCAGCAGTTACTCGATAGGCGGCACTGAAGCTTTCTTT. Translated: CASSYSIGGTEAFF. This rearrangement joins TRBV6-6 to TRBJ1-1; D remains ambiguous. Trimming left V 0 bases short and J 4 bases short, with 9 bases between. Germline V gene lookup returns CDR1 MNHNY and CDR2 SVGAGI (reference sequence). The CDR3 totals 14 residues.

This clone was counted once. The chain links TRBV18 to TRBJ1-1; D gene unclear. The CDR3 spans 16 residues. CDR1 and CDR2 from the germline V gene are KGHSH and LQKENI. Trimming removed 2 bases from V and 5 bases from J, with 18 bases in between. CDR3 protein: CASSPSSTGAGTEAFF. CDR3 bases: TGTGCCAGCTCACCATCGAGTACGGGCGCGGGGACTGAAGCTTTCTTT.

This rearrangement joins TRBV27 to TRBJ2-3; 8 nucleotides line up with TRBD2. Germline CDR1 and CDR2: MNHEY and SMNVEV (reference sequence). V trimming: 1 base; J trimming: 3 bases; junction bases outside the gene matches: 9. This CDR3 is built from 17 residues. Here the CDR3 reads CASSLLRGGLRTDTQYF. The CDR3, as DNA: TGTGCCAGCAGTTTATTGCGCGGGGGGCTTAGGACAGATACGCAGTATTTT.

This chain links TRBV6-8 with TRBJ1-5; 7 nucleotides match TRBD1. The CDR3 is 17 residues long. Trimming took 4 bases from V and 7 from J; bases not matched to a gene: 16. Per the germline V gene, CDR1 is MNHGY and CDR2 is SAAAGT. CDR3 sequence: CASSLLLGGTAIQPQHF. Here the CDR3 DNA reads TGTGCCAGCAGTTTATTGTTAGGGGGGACAGCAATCCAGCCCCAGCATTTT.

The chain links TRBV14 to TRBJ2-7; 10 positions match TRBD1. The CDR3 is made up of 16 amino acids. After removal of 4 bases from V and 3 bases from J, the junction contained 9 bases not matched to a gene. Germline assignment: CDR1 SGHDN and CDR2 FVKESK. The CDR3 sequence: CASSLRDRGVIYEQYF. DNA of the CDR3: TGTGCCAGCAGCCTCCGGGACAGGGGTGTTATCTACGAGCAGTACTTC.

The V gene is TRBV2, the J gene TRBJ1-2, with 11 bases matching TRBD1. V lost 5 bases, J lost 8 bases, and 4 bases stayed unmatched. CDR1 and CDR2 (germline): SNHLY, FYNNEI. The CDR3 is made up of 13 amino acids. CDR3 sequence: CASSYGTGGGYTF. CDR3 coding DNA: TGTGCCAGCAGTTATGGGACAGGGGGAGGCTACACCTTC.

The chain employs TRBV19 and TRBJ1-1, with 9 nucleotides matching TRBD1. This CDR3 has 14 residues. Losses at the gene ends were 6 bases for V and 5 bases for J; bases not matched to a gene: 7. In germline, CDR1 is LNHDA, CDR2 SQIVND (reference sequence). CDR3 bases: TGTGCCAGTAGCTTGGGACAGGGTCGAACTGAAGCTTTCTTT. It encodes CASSLGQGRTEAFF.

The chain couples TRBV6-1 to TRBJ1-6, with 7 bases fitting TRBD1. This CDR3 is built from 15 residues. Trimming cost V 7 bases and J 3 bases; bases outside gene matches: 6. Germline CDR1 and CDR2: MNHNS and SASEGT. The CDR3: CASTWDRDYNSPLHF. The CDR3 DNA follows: TGTGCCAGCACCTGGGACAGAGACTATAATTCACCCCTCCACTTT.

V usage is TRBV11-2 and J usage is TRBJ2-7; 8 positions match TRBD2. CDR3 size: 18 residues. V was clipped by 5 bases and J by 0 bases; unmatched bases: 15. Per the germline V gene, CDR1 is SGHAT and CDR2 is FQNNGV. The CDR3 DNA reads TGTGCCAGCAGCCGCGCAGGGGCGGGGGGCCACCCCTCCTACGAGCAGTACTTC. The encoded protein is CASSRAGAGGHPSYEQYF.

This clone appeared a single time. The chain combines TRBV6-5 with TRBJ2-3, with TRBD2 matching 7 bases. The CDR3 runs 16 residues. The V segment lost 4 bases and the J segment 0 bases; nucleotides outside the gene matches: 7. Germline V gene data show CDR1 as MNHEY and CDR2 as SVGAGI. CDR3 sequence: CASSSPWRGSTDTQYF. The CDR3 region has the DNA TGTGCCAGCAGTTCCCCTTGGCGGGGGAGCACAGATACGCAGTATTTT.

The V call is TRBV11-2, the J call TRBJ2-4; TRBD2 aligns across 9 bases. Germline V lookup: CDR1 SGHAT, CDR2 FQNNGV. V lost 1 base, J lost 15 bases, and 16 bases stayed unmatched. The CDR3 runs to 16 residues. Here the CDR3 reads CASSLVGRGGVILMYF. CDR3 coding DNA: TGTGCCAGCAGCTTAGTTGGGCGGGGGGGCGTTATCTTAATGTACTTC.

V usage is TRBV7-2 and J usage is TRBJ1-6; D remains ambiguous. This CDR3 has 17 amino acids. With 1 base removed from V and 0 bases from J, the gap between germline ends came to 10 bases. Germline V gives CDR1 SGHTA, CDR2 FQGNSA. In DNA form, the CDR3 reads TGTGCCAGCAGCTTAGATCCGGGAAGCTCCTATAATTCACCCCTCCACTTT. Amino acids: CASSLDPGSSYNSPLHF.

The chain recombines TRBV6-1 with TRBJ2-5; D may be TRBD2 (6 bases). In germline, CDR1 is MNHNS, CDR2 SASEGT. The length of the CDR3 is 15 residues. V was pared by 1 base and J by 2 bases, with 11 bases between. The CDR3 DNA sequence: TGTGCCAGCAGTGAAGAAACTAGCTATCAAGAGACCCAGTACTTC. It encodes CASSEETSYQETQYF.

This chain links TRBV10-2 with TRBJ1-4; weak D call: TRBD1 (6 bases). V was trimmed by 6 bases and J by 7 bases, leaving 18 bases between them. CDR1 and CDR2 (germline): WSHSY, SAAADI. The CDR3 runs 15 residues. CDR3 nucleotide sequence: TGCGCCAGCAGAGAGCCAGGGGAGATAAGTGAAAAACTGTTTTTT. Its translation: CASREPGEISEKLFF.

This clone turned up a few times. The chain employs TRBV4-1 and TRBJ1-2, with a possible D match to TRBD1 (5 bases). Trimming removed 0 bases from V and 4 bases from J, with 15 bases in between. From germline, CDR1 is MGHRA and CDR2 YSYEKL. The CDR3 totals 16 residues. The CDR3 region is CASSQDLGGAVYGYTF. CDR3 coding DNA: TGCGCCAGCAGCCAAGATCTGGGCGGGGCAGTCTATGGCTACACCTTC.

V and J are TRBV4-3 and TRBJ2-5, with no clear D. CDR1 and CDR2 from the germline V gene are LGHNA and YSLEER. V lost 1 base and J lost 0, with 6 bases in between. This CDR3 contains 14 residues. The CDR3: CASSQVSDQETQYF. CDR3 DNA sequence: TGCGCCAGCAGCCAAGTGTCGGACCAAGAGACCCAGTACTTC.

The chain recombines TRBV2 with TRBJ2-7; the D gene is possibly TRBD1 (5 bases). The CDR3 runs 13 residues. From germline, CDR1 is SNHLY and CDR2 FYNNEI. V was cut by 8 bases and J by 2 bases, with 13 bases left in between. This chain's CDR3 is CASGQGTTYEQYF. The CDR3 nucleotides are TGTGCCAGCGGCCAGGGCACAACCTACGAGCAGTACTTC.

On this clone: Other DNA sequences in the same sample also yield this CDR3. The rearrangement joins TRBV19 to TRBJ2-3; D might be TRBD2 (6 bases). Per the germline V gene, CDR1 is LNHDA and CDR2 is SQIVND (reference sequence). The CDR3 consists of 14 residues. Trimming stripped 7 bases from V and 6 bases from J, with 17 bases between. CDR3 region: CASTALGGWDTQYF. The CDR3 bases are TGTGCCAGTACGGCTCTCGGGGGTTGGGATACGCAGTATTTT.

The rearrangement joins TRBV7-2 to TRBJ2-7; a possible D gene is TRBD2 (6 bases). Germline V gene data show CDR1 as SGHTA and CDR2 as FQGNSA. With 5 bases removed from V and 9 bases from J, the gap between germline ends came to 20 bases. The CDR3 contains 14 residues. The CDR3 region is CASSDYGGRLGQYF. CDR3 sequence (DNA): TGTGCCAGCAGCGATTACGGGGGACGCCTGGGGCAGTACTTC. The full variable domain, completed using reference TRBV7-2 and TRBJ2-7, is GAGVSQSPSNKVTEKGKDVELRCDPISGHTALYWYRQSLGQGLEFLIYFQGNSAPDKSGLPSDRFSAERTGGSVSTLTIQRTQQEDSAVYLCASSDYGGRLGQYFGPGTRLTVT.

In this sample, this clone turned up once. The genes are TRBV11-2 and TRBJ2-7; D uncertain. The V end lost 1 base, the J end lost 4 bases, and 17 bases lay between the germline ends. The germline V gene encodes CDR1 SGHAT and CDR2 FQNNGV. CDR3 length equals 16 residues. CDR3 loop: CASSLVRQASRYEQYF. The CDR3 coding sequence is TGTGCCAGCAGCTTAGTAAGGCAGGCCTCCAGGTACGAGCAGTACTTC.

This chain connects TRBV5-1 to TRBJ2-1; weak D call: TRBD1 (6 bases). There are 12 residues in the CDR3. Germline loops: CDR1 SGHRS, CDR2 YFSETQ. Between the trimmed V and J ends, which lost 0 bases and 11 bases, there was a span of 9 bases. DNA of the CDR3: TGCGCCAGCAGCTTGGAACAGGGAAAGCAGTTCTTC. Translation: CASSLEQGKQFF.

This chain joins TRBV7-9 and TRBJ2-3; tentative D call: TRBD1 (6 bases). Trimming removed 5 bases at V and 4 bases at J, with 19 bases between. Germline lookup yields CDR1 SEHNR and CDR2 FQNEAQ (reference sequence). This CDR3 contains 16 residues. DNA of the CDR3: TGTGCCAGCAGCCCCGTGACAGGCAAAGGGGCAGATACGCAGTATTTT. The encoded protein is CASSPVTGKGADTQYF.

This rearrangement joins TRBV10-3 to TRBJ1-6; TRBD1 matches 9 bases. This CDR3 is 14 amino acids long. With V trimmed by 6 bases and J by 6 bases, 3 bases remained unmatched. Germline CDR1 reads ENHRY; CDR2 reads SYGVKD. DNA for the CDR3: TGTGCCATCAGGATGGACAGGGGTAATTCACCCCTCCACTTT. Protein sequence: CAIRMDRGNSPLHF.

The V gene is TRBV4-3, the J gene TRBJ2-1; 12 nucleotides line up with TRBD2. Germline assignment: CDR1 LGHNA and CDR2 YSLEER. The CDR3 runs 16 residues. The ends lost 4 bases at V and 10 bases at J; junction bases unmatched: 11. The CDR3 DNA reads TGCGCCAGCAGCCCCAGGGCTAGCGGGGGGGGCCGCGAGCAGTTCTTC. It translates to CASSPRASGGGREQFF.

This chain joins TRBV4-1 and TRBJ2-3; tentative D call: TRBD1 (5 bases). The CDR3 consists of 17 residues. Trimming left V 1 base short and J 4 bases short, with 18 bases between. The germline V gene encodes CDR1 MGHRA and CDR2 YSYEKL. Here the CDR3 DNA reads TGCGCCAGCAGCCAAGGTGGCCTTAGGCAGGGCCCAGATACGCAGTATTTT. Translating it yields CASSQGGLRQGPDTQYF.

This clone was recorded once. The rearrangement links TRBV30 to TRBJ2-1; TRBD1 might be the D (5 bases). With 4 bases removed from V and 3 bases from J, the gap between germline ends came to 10 bases. Looked up from germline, CDR1 is GTSNPN and CDR2 is SVGIG (reference sequence). The CDR3 totals 13 residues. The CDR3 DNA is TGTGCCTGGAAGGTTGACAGCTACAATGAGCAGTTCTTC. Translated, it gives CAWKVDSYNEQFF. Drawing the rest from reference TRBV30 and TRBJ2-1, the complete variable domain is SQTIHQWPATLVQPVGSPLSLECTVEGTSNPNLYWYRQAAGRGLQLLFYSVGIGQISSEVPQNLSASRPQDRQFILSSKKLLLSDSGFYLCAWKVDSYNEQFFGPGTRLTVL.